This is a list of T cell receptor beta chains from one sample in a study of blood T cell repertoires in COVID-19. The protocol was immunoSEQ multiplex PCR, while the TCRdb copy is restricted to in-frame clones and leaves out a portion. Of some 210,000 clones listed, roughly four fifths were seen once; the top ten hold about 9%. Sequenced: PBMCs or T cells enriched from blood (not recorded which). Every receptor here comes from a man aged 40-50 years who had recovered from COVID-19. The CDR3 runs from the conserved cysteine through the conserved F or W. The order of the fields is CDR3 protein, CDR3 DNA, J gene, clone size, V gene, D gene. A D gene is named only where the DNA matches it firmly. Some rows have no size entry. The others give once, few or many, or a class for an expanded clone.

CDR3 protein: CASSLGTGGTYNEQFF
CDR3 DNA: TGTGCCAGCAGCTTGGGGACAGGGGGCACCTACAATGAGCAGTTCTTC
J gene: TRBJ2-1
clone size: NA
V gene: TRBV13
D gene: TRBD1

CDR3 protein: CASSQDRTYEQYF
CDR3 DNA: TGTGCCAGCAGCCAAGATCGTACCTACGAGCAGTACTTC
J gene: TRBJ2-7
clone size: few
V gene: TRBV4-2
D gene: NA

CDR3 protein: CASSLETGGSTGELFF
CDR3 DNA: TGTGCCAGCAGCTTGGAGACAGGGGGTTCCACCGGGGAGCTGTTTTTT
J gene: TRBJ2-2
clone size: NA
V gene: TRBV5-4
D gene: TRBD1

CDR3 protein: CASSIGRENSPLHF
CDR3 DNA: TGTGCCAGCAGTATCGGACGGGAAAATTCACCCCTCCACTTT
J gene: TRBJ1-6
clone size: NA
V gene: TRBV6-6
D gene: NA

CDR3 protein: CSASVLGRGLDGYTF
CDR3 DNA: TGCAGTGCTAGTGTTTTAGGCAGGGGGCTGGATGGCTACACCTTC
J gene: TRBJ1-2
clone size: NA
V gene: TRBV20-1
D gene: TRBD1

CDR3 protein: CASSLTGWGKNIQYF
CDR3 DNA: TGTGCCAGCAGCTTGACAGGGTGGGGCAAAAACATTCAGTACTTC
J gene: TRBJ2-4
clone size: once
V gene: TRBV2
D gene: TRBD1

CDR3 protein: CASSYSRRGKGDTQYF
CDR3 DNA: TGTGCCAGCAGTTACTCGAGGCGGGGGAAGGGAGATACGCAGTATTTT
J gene: TRBJ2-3
clone size: NA
V gene: TRBV6-5
D gene: TRBD2

CDR3 protein: CASSEQGMRPLHF
CDR3 DNA: TGTGCCAGCAGTGAGCAGGGCATGAGGCCCCTCCACTTT
J gene: TRBJ1-6
clone size: NA
V gene: TRBV6-1
D gene: NA

CDR3 protein: CASSPWRGLGANVLTF
CDR3 DNA: TGTGCCAGCAGCCCATGGCGAGGCTTAGGGGCCAACGTCCTGACTTTC
J gene: TRBJ2-6
clone size: NA
V gene: TRBV5-4
D gene: NA

CDR3 protein: CASSSPRGSYGYTF
CDR3 DNA: TGTGCCAGCAGCTCCCCACGGGGGAGCTATGGCTACACCTTC
J gene: TRBJ1-2
clone size: NA
V gene: TRBV11-2
D gene: NA

CDR3 protein: CASSRATSGGHQETQYF
CDR3 DNA: TGCGCCAGCAGCAGGGCCACTAGCGGGGGGCATCAAGAGACCCAGTACTTC
J gene: TRBJ2-5
clone size: once
V gene: TRBV5-1
D gene: TRBD2

CDR3 protein: CASSLGTGFQETQYF
CDR3 DNA: TGTGCCAGCAGCTTAGGGACAGGATTCCAAGAGACCCAGTACTTC
J gene: TRBJ2-5
clone size: NA
V gene: TRBV7-9
D gene: TRBD1

CDR3 protein: CASSPVGGSYEQYF
CDR3 DNA: TGTGCCAGTAGTCCGGTTGGGGGCTCGTACGAGCAGTACTTC
J gene: TRBJ2-7
clone size: NA
V gene: TRBV19
D gene: NA

CDR3 protein: CASSLGLAETYEQYF
CDR3 DNA: TGTGCCAGCAGCTTGGGACTAGCGGAGACCTACGAGCAGTACTTC
J gene: TRBJ2-7
clone size: NA
V gene: TRBV5-8
D gene: TRBD2

CDR3 protein: CASSLDASYNSPLHF
CDR3 DNA: TGTGCCAGCTCACTAGATGCGTCCTATAATTCACCCCTCCACTTT
J gene: TRBJ1-6
clone size: NA
V gene: TRBV18
D gene: NA

CDR3 protein: CASSQGRGGKYTQYF
CDR3 DNA: TGTGCCAGCAGCCAGGGGCGGGGAGGAAAGTATACGCAGTATTTT
J gene: TRBJ2-3
clone size: NA
V gene: TRBV14
D gene: NA

CDR3 protein: CASSLTVNNEKLFF
CDR3 DNA: TGCGCCAGCAGCTTGACAGTTAATAATGAAAAACTGTTTTTT
J gene: TRBJ1-4
clone size: NA
V gene: TRBV5-1
D gene: NA

CDR3 protein: CASSLDPGQEADTQYF
CDR3 DNA: TGTGCCAGCAGCTTAGACCCGGGACAGGAGGCAGATACGCAGTATTTT
J gene: TRBJ2-3
clone size: NA
V gene: TRBV13
D gene: TRBD1

CDR3 protein: CASSPHSGGQFF
CDR3 DNA: TGTGCCAGCAGCCCCCATAGCGGGGGGCAGTTCTTC
J gene: TRBJ2-1
clone size: NA
V gene: TRBV7-9
D gene: TRBD2

CDR3 protein: CASSELGQGANTIYF
CDR3 DNA: TGTGCCAGCAGTGAATTAGGACAGGGGGCAAACACCATATATTTT
J gene: TRBJ1-3
clone size: NA
V gene: TRBV25-1
D gene: TRBD1

CDR3 protein: CASSIRTAGSGNTIYF
CDR3 DNA: TGTGCCAGTAGTATAAGGACAGCAGGCTCTGGAAACACCATATATTTT
J gene: TRBJ1-3
clone size: NA
V gene: TRBV19
D gene: NA

CDR3 protein: CAYAGGFQPGYTF
CDR3 DNA: TGTGCCTACGCAGGGGGGTTCCAACCAGGCTACACCTTC
J gene: TRBJ1-2
clone size: NA
V gene: TRBV6-5
D gene: TRBD1

CDR3 protein: CASSLWGQEQKLFF
CDR3 DNA: TGTGCCAGCAGCTTGTGGGGGCAAGAACAAAAACTGTTTTTT
J gene: TRBJ1-4
clone size: few
V gene: TRBV7-9
D gene: NA

CDR3 protein: CASSSAGGDGNTIYF
CDR3 DNA: TGTGCCAGCTCCTCGGCGGGGGGCGATGGAAACACCATATATTTT
J gene: TRBJ1-3
clone size: few
V gene: TRBV18
D gene: NA

CDR3 protein: CASSPDISSYNEQFF
CDR3 DNA: TGTGCCAGCTCACCGGACATTTCCTCCTACAATGAGCAGTTCTTC
J gene: TRBJ2-1
clone size: NA
V gene: TRBV18
D gene: NA

CDR3 protein: CASSNARERAETQYF
CDR3 DNA: TGTGCCAGCTCCAATGCACGGGAGAGGGCAGAGACCCAGTACTTC
J gene: TRBJ2-5
clone size: NA
V gene: TRBV18
D gene: NA

CDR3 protein: CASSSQQIEAFF
CDR3 DNA: TGTGCCAGCAGTTCCCAACAGATAGAAGCTTTCTTT
J gene: TRBJ1-1
clone size: once
V gene: TRBV12-3/TRBV12-4
D gene: NA

CDR3 protein: CASTRAGGNSPLHF
CDR3 DNA: TGTGCCAGCACCCGGGCGGGTGGCAATTCACCCCTCCACTTT
J gene: TRBJ1-6
clone size: NA
V gene: TRBV28
D gene: NA

CDR3 protein: CASSPGQGAGELFF
CDR3 DNA: TGCGCCAGCAGCCCAGGACAGGGCGCCGGGGAGCTGTTTTTT
J gene: TRBJ2-2
clone size: once
V gene: TRBV5-1
D gene: TRBD1

CDR3 protein: CASRRNVDSGSIHEQYF
CDR3 DNA: TGTGCCAGCAGGCGGAACGTCGACAGTGGCAGCATCCACGAGCAGTACTTC
J gene: TRBJ2-7
clone size: NA
V gene: TRBV27
D gene: NA

CDR3 protein: CASRTSGGTSTYEQYF
CDR3 DNA: TGTGCCAGTAGGACCTCAGGGGGCACTTCTACCTACGAGCAGTACTTC
J gene: TRBJ2-7
clone size: NA
V gene: TRBV19
D gene: TRBD1

CDR3 protein: CASSLEFRQVNYGYTF
CDR3 DNA: TGTGCCAGCAGCTTAGAGTTTCGGCAGGTTAACTATGGCTACACCTTC
J gene: TRBJ1-2
clone size: NA
V gene: TRBV11-2
D gene: NA

CDR3 protein: CATSDPTGQAYNEQFF
CDR3 DNA: TGTGCCACCAGTGATCCGACAGGGCAAGCCTACAATGAGCAGTTCTTC
J gene: TRBJ2-1
clone size: NA
V gene: TRBV24-1
D gene: TRBD1

CDR3 protein: CASSLGLAGAFEQYF
CDR3 DNA: TGTGCCAGCAGCCTGGGACTAGCGGGAGCGTTTGAGCAGTACTTC
J gene: TRBJ2-7
clone size: NA
V gene: TRBV5-4
D gene: TRBD2

CDR3 protein: CASSLQGALGNTIYF
CDR3 DNA: TGCGCCAGCAGCTTACAGGGGGCGCTCGGAAACACCATATATTTT
J gene: TRBJ1-3
clone size: NA
V gene: TRBV4-1
D gene: TRBD1

CDR3 protein: CASSQGRLAGGYEQYF
CDR3 DNA: TGCGCCAGCAGCCAAGGAAGACTAGCGGGAGGCTACGAGCAGTACTTC
J gene: TRBJ2-7
clone size: few
V gene: TRBV4-1
D gene: TRBD2

CDR3 protein: CASSLPPGGTGANVLTF
CDR3 DNA: TGCGCCAGCAGCTTGCCCCCCGGAGGCACTGGGGCCAACGTCCTGACTTTC
J gene: TRBJ2-6
clone size: NA
V gene: TRBV5-1
D gene: NA

CDR3 protein: CASTPVGQSYGYTF
CDR3 DNA: TGCGCCAGCACCCCAGTCGGACAGTCCTATGGCTACACCTTC
J gene: TRBJ1-2
clone size: NA
V gene: TRBV5-1
D gene: NA

CDR3 protein: CASSYDPSGYNYGYTF
CDR3 DNA: TGTGCCAGCAGTTACGATCCGAGCGGATATAACTATGGCTACACCTTC
J gene: TRBJ1-2
clone size: NA
V gene: TRBV6-5
D gene: NA

CDR3 protein: CASINRNTEAFF
CDR3 DNA: TGTGCCAGCATTAACAGGAACACTGAAGCTTTCTTT
J gene: TRBJ1-1
clone size: NA
V gene: TRBV2
D gene: NA